These 9 T cell receptor beta chains were sequenced from one sample in a study of T cell responses to AZD1222 COVID-19 vaccine. The data were produced by immunoSEQ multiplex PCR, yet TCRdb's version contains in-frame clones alone and is incomplete. The sample carries about 130,000 clones, 89% recorded once. Sequenced material: peripheral blood, taken 28 days after the second AZD1222 dose. The receptors shown here come from an adult who received the AZD1222 COVID-19 vaccine.

The chain is built from TRBV4-3 and TRBJ1-2, with 11 bases identical to TRBD1. This CDR3 has 17 residues. Germline V CDR1 and CDR2: LGHNA, YSLEER. The junction had 13 bases not matched to a gene; V was cut back by 3 bases and J by 7 bases. This chain's CDR3 is CASSHSLPGTGGSGYTF. The CDR3, as DNA: TGCGCCAGCAGCCATTCCCTCCCCGGGACAGGGGGTTCTGGCTACACCTTC.

The CDR3 DNA sequence: TGTGCCAGCAGTTACTCGATTGGGACCCAGTACTTC. Its translation: CASSYSIGTQYF. The chain carries TRBV6-2 or TRBV6-3 and TRBJ2-5; D unresolved. From germline, CDR1 is MNHEY and CDR2 SVGEGT. This CDR3 has 12 residues. The germline V and J ends were trimmed by 0 bases and 7 bases, with 6 bases remaining between them.

Here the CDR3 DNA reads TGTGCCAGCAGTAAACAGGGGGCAGGTACTGAAGCTTTCTTT. Translating it yields CASSKQGAGTEAFF. The chain recombines TRBV27 with TRBJ1-1; 9 bases map to TRBD1. Trimming cost V 5 bases and J 5 bases; bases outside gene matches: 6. Looked up from germline, CDR1 is MNHEY and CDR2 is SMNVEV (reference sequence). The CDR3 is 14 residues long.

V is TRBV11-2 and J is TRBJ2-2; no firm D call. CDR1 and CDR2 (germline): SGHAT, FQNNGV. V was trimmed by 2 bases and J by 4 bases, leaving 11 bases between them. The CDR3 extends over 15 amino acids. The DNA of the CDR3 is TGTGCCAGCAGCTTATCCGGGCCGCTCACCGGGGAGCTGTTTTTT. Translating it yields CASSLSGPLTGELFF.

This chain joins TRBV2 and TRBJ2-2; a weak D match, TRBD2 (6 bases). Germline loops: CDR1 SNHLY, CDR2 FYNNEI. V dropped 5 bases and J dropped 3 bases, with 7 bases sitting between them. The CDR3 length is 13 residues. DNA for the CDR3: TGTGCCAGCAGTCGGGACTACACCGGGGAGCTGTTTTTT. Translating it yields CASSRDYTGELFF.

The chain has TRBV4-2 and TRBJ2-1, with 10 bases fitting TRBD2. V was clipped by 4 bases and J by 5 bases; unmatched bases: 5. Germline CDR1 reads LGHNA; CDR2 reads YNFKEQ. The CDR3 sequence is 15 residues long. This CDR3 is CASSPLAGANNEQFF. The CDR3 bases are TGTGCCAGCAGCCCCCTAGCGGGGGCAAACAATGAGCAGTTCTTC.

The chain recombines TRBV10-3 with TRBJ1-1; no reliable D call. CDR1 is ENHRY and CDR2 is SYGVKD in the germline V gene. The CDR3 runs 13 residues. V was shortened by 3 bases and J by 3 bases, with 8 bases between the two germline ends. CDR3 nucleotides: TGTGCCATCAGTGAAGGGCCGGACACTGAAGCTTTCTTT. Encoded protein: CAISEGPDTEAFF.

V usage is TRBV3-1 (or the pseudogene TRBV3-2) and J usage is TRBJ2-2, with D possibly matching TRBD2 (5 bases). The length of the CDR3 is 13 residues. The V end was cut by 5 bases, the J end by 5 bases, with 9 bases between. Germline CDR1 and CDR2: LGHDT and YNNKEL (reference sequence). The CDR3 region is CASSSSGTGELFF. CDR3 nucleotides: TGTGCCAGCAGCTCCTCGGGGACCGGGGAGCTGTTTTTT.

The chain carries TRBV28 and TRBJ1-1; 7 bases fit TRBD1. There are 12 residues in the CDR3. The V segment lost 3 bases and the J segment 8 bases; nucleotides outside the gene matches: 3. Germline CDR1 and CDR2: MDHEN and SYDVKM. Here the CDR3 reads CASSLGQSEAFF. Here the CDR3 DNA reads TGTGCCAGCAGTTTGGGACAGTCCGAAGCTTTCTTT. The entire variable domain, with the rest obtained from reference TRBV28 and TRBJ1-1, is as follows: DVKVTQSSRYLVKRTGEKVFLECVQDMDHENMFWYRQDPGLGLRLIYFSYDVKMKEKGDIPEGYSVSREKKERFSLILESASTNQTSMYLCASSLGQSEAFFGQGTRLTVV.